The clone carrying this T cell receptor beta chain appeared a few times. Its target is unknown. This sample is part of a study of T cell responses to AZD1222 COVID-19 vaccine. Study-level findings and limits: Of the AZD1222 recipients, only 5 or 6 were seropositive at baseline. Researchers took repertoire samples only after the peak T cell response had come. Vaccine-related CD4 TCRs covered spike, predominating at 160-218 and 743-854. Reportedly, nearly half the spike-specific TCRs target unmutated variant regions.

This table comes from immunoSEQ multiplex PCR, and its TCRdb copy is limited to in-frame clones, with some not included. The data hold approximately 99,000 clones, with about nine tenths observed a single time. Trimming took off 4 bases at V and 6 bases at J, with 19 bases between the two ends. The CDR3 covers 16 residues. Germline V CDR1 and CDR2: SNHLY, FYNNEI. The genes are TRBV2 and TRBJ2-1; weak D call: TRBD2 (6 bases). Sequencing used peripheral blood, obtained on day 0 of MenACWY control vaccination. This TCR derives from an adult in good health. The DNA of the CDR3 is TGTGCCAGCAGTGCAAACACAAAAACTAGCAGCAATGAGCAGTTCTTC. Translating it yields CASSANTKTSSNEQFF.